Listed below are T cell receptor beta chains from one sample, sequenced in a study of STAT3 mutations in large granular lymphocyte leukemia. Sequencing was performed with immunoSEQ multiplex PCR; in TCRdb, only in-frame clones are kept and a portion is missing. The repertoire consists of about 7,700 clones, with around 75% occurring once and the leading ten covering under 30%. The sample taken for sequencing was peripheral blood mononuclear cells. The receptors were gathered from a woman aged 40 to 50 with T-cell large granular lymphocyte leukemia. Some clones in this sample may be carry-over from other donors' samples. Both conserved end residues are part of each CDR3. A D gene is named only where the DNA matches it firmly. A row's size may be missing; if present it is once, few, many or a size class.

clone_size	d_call	v_call	j_call	cdr3_nt	cdr3_aa
.	.	TRBV30	TRBJ1-5	TGTGCCTGGAGTATCCTTAATAGCAATCAGCCCCAGCATTTT	CAWSILNSNQPQHF
.	TRBD2	TRBV30	TRBJ2-5	TGTGCCTGGAGTGTATTTGGGGGGGGAGAGACCCAGTACTTC	CAWSVFGGGETQYF
.	.	TRBV9	TRBJ1-2	TGTGCCAGCAGCGTCGACGGGACACCACTGGGCTACACCTTC	CASSVDGTPLGYTF
few	.	TRBV30	TRBJ2-7	TGTGCCTGGAGGGACGGATACGAGCAGTACTTC	CAWRDGYEQYF
.	.	TRBV7-9	TRBJ1-2	TGTGCCAGCAGAAGGTCGGACTCATTAGGGAAGGGCTACACCTTC	CASRRSDSLGKGYTF
few	.	TRBV5-6	TRBJ1-4	TGTGCCAGCAGCTTGGGTGGGGGCTCCGGTGAAAAACTGTTTTTT	CASSLGGGSGEKLFF
.	.	TRBV5-1	TRBJ2-6	TGCGCCAGCAGCTCGTACTCGATGCACGACGAATCCCTGACTTTC	CASSSYSMHDESLTF
.	.	TRBV18	TRBJ1-1	TGTGCCAGCTCAGGAGCCCAGGGCACTGAAGCTTTCTTT	CASSGAQGTEAFF
.	TRBD1	TRBV29-1	TRBJ2-1	TGCAGCCTGGGACAGGGGCCCAATGAGCAGTTCTTC	CSLGQGPNEQFF
.	.	TRBV18	TRBJ1-4	TGTGCCAGCTCAGACAGGAGTGAAAAACTGTTTTTT	CASSDRSEKLFF
.	.	TRBV18	TRBJ1-5	TGTGCCAGCTCACCAGGGGACGGTCAGCCCCAGCATTTT	CASSPGDGQPQHF
.	.	TRBV18	TRBJ2-3	TGTGCCAGCTCACCACCGATAGGGACTTTTCCAGATACGCAGTATTTT	CASSPPIGTFPDTQYF
few	.	TRBV13	TRBJ1-2	TGTGCCAGCAGCTTAGGACAGGGCCTGAGTGGCTACACCTTC	CASSLGQGLSGYTF
few	.	TRBV2	TRBJ2-7	TGTGCCAGCAGTCCCCGGGGGCAGGATGGCGAGCAGTACTTC	CASSPRGQDGEQYF
.	TRBD1	TRBV5-1	TRBJ1-2	TGCGCCAGCAGCTTGTCCTCTACAGGGGAAGGTGGCTACACCTTC	CASSLSSTGEGGYTF
.	.	TRBV14	TRBJ2-7	TGTGCCAGCAGCCGGTCCTACGAGCAGTACTTC	CASSRSYEQYF
.	.	TRBV7-9	TRBJ2-1	TGTGCCAGCAGCTTAAGTCAGGGTTACAATGAGCAGTTCTTC	CASSLSQGYNEQFF
.	TRBD1	TRBV12-5	TRBJ1-1	TGTGCTAGTGGCCACACCGGGACAGGGGGCCTATTCACTGAAGCTTTCTTT	CASGHTGTGGLFTEAFF
.	.	TRBV7-8	TRBJ1-1	TGTGCCAGCAGCTCCTCGGTGAACACTGAAGCTTTCTTT	CASSSSVNTEAFF
once	TRBD2	TRBV6-1	TRBJ2-7	TGTGCCAGCAGTACCCTGGGGGGGACCTACGAGCAGTACTTC	CASSTLGGTYEQYF
.	.	TRBV5-4	TRBJ1-2	TGTGCCAGCAGGGAACAGGGAGGGGGGTATTTAGGCTACACCTTC	CASREQGGGYLGYTF
.	.	TRBV5-1	TRBJ1-2	TGCGCCAGCAGTTTGAGGGTGGGGGGCGCAGGAGGCTACACCTTC	CASSLRVGGAGGYTF
.	.	TRBV18	TRBJ1-4	TGTGCCAGCTCTTTGACCACAGGGCCGTACGAAAAACTGTTTTTT	CASSLTTGPYEKLFF
.	TRBD1	TRBV27	TRBJ2-1	TGTGCCAGCAGTTTATCTACAGGGGGTGCCTACAATGAGCAGTTCTTC	CASSLSTGGAYNEQFF
.	.	TRBV5-1	TRBJ1-4	TGCGCCAGCAGCTTGGGCAGGAAGGGCGAAAAACTGTTTTTT	CASSLGRKGEKLFF
.	.	TRBV7-2	TRBJ1-5	TGTGCCAGCAGCCGCGAAGGGGTTAGCAATCAGCCCCAGCATTTT	CASSREGVSNQPQHF
large	.	TRBV10-3	TRBJ2-7	TGTGCCATCAGTGAGGAGGAGAGCTCCTACGAGCAGTACTTC	CAISEEESSYEQYF
few	.	TRBV14	TRBJ1-2	TGTGCCAGCAGCTTTCAGAACTATGGCTACACCTTC	CASSFQNYGYTF
.	.	TRBV5-1	TRBJ1-5	TGCGCCAGCAGCCCAGGGACTTATAGCAATCAGCCCCAGCATTTT	CASSPGTYSNQPQHF
few	TRBD1	TRBV6-1	TRBJ1-6	TGTGCCAGCAGCCTGGGACAGGGAGGAGATTCACCCCTCCACTTT	CASSLGQGGDSPLHF
.	.	TRBV30	TRBJ1-5	TGTGCCTGGAGTCCGAGGGGGAGTCAGCCCCAGCATTTT	CAWSPRGSQPQHF